This is a list of T cell receptor beta chains from one sample in a study of cytomegalovirus exposure and HLA in healthy donors. Using immunoSEQ multiplex PCR, the repertoire was profiled, and TCRdb retains in-frame clones only, with some absent. The profile covers approximately 86,000 clones, with 76% appearing a single time and less than 4% taken by the ten largest. The sample consisted of PBMCs. These receptors came from a man in his forties in good health and CMV-seronegative. The CDR3 runs from the conserved cysteine through the conserved F or W. Each record gives: V gene, D gene, clone size, J gene, CDR3 DNA, CDR3 protein. The D gene is left open where the match is weak. The listing skips clone size in some rows; elsewhere it reads once, few, many or a size class.

v_gene: TRBV21-1
d_gene: NA
abundance: once
j_gene: TRBJ2-2
CDR3nt: TGTGCCAGCGTCAGTCCCGGGACAGGGTTAGCGAACACCGGGGAGCTGTTTTTT
CDR3aa: CASVSPGTGLANTGELFF

v_gene: TRBV5-7
d_gene: NA
abundance: few
j_gene: TRBJ1-1
CDR3nt: TGTGCCAGCAGCTCGAGGAGGAACACTGAAGCTTTCTTT
CDR3aa: CASSSRRNTEAFF

v_gene: TRBV15
d_gene: TRBD1
abundance: NA
j_gene: TRBJ2-2
CDR3nt: TGTGCCACCAGCAGTGACAAGACAGGGGTTGGCGGGGAGCTGTTTTTT
CDR3aa: CATSSDKTGVGGELFF

v_gene: TRBV13
d_gene: TRBD2
abundance: NA
j_gene: TRBJ2-1
CDR3nt: TGTGCCAGCAGCTTTGATCTAGCGGGGGGCACCAATGAGCAGTTCTTC
CDR3aa: CASSFDLAGGTNEQFF

v_gene: TRBV11-3
d_gene: TRBD1
abundance: once
j_gene: TRBJ2-2
CDR3nt: TGTGCCAGCAGCCCCCGGACAGGGGGGACCGGGGAGCTGTTTTTT
CDR3aa: CASSPRTGGTGELFF

v_gene: TRBV4-2
d_gene: NA
abundance: few
j_gene: TRBJ2-7
CDR3nt: TGTGCCAGCAGCCAGGAGGCCCAACAGTACGAGCAGTACTTC
CDR3aa: CASSQEAQQYEQYF

v_gene: TRBV27
d_gene: NA
abundance: NA
j_gene: TRBJ1-4
CDR3nt: TGTGCCAGCAGTTTAATCCCGGGGAGCAATGAAAAACTGTTTTTT
CDR3aa: CASSLIPGSNEKLFF

v_gene: TRBV4-1
d_gene: NA
abundance: NA
j_gene: TRBJ1-1
CDR3nt: TGCGCCAGCAGCCAAGCTCGCAGGGGCACTGAAGCTTTCTTT
CDR3aa: CASSQARRGTEAFF

v_gene: TRBV15
d_gene: NA
abundance: NA
j_gene: TRBJ2-6
CDR3nt: TGTGCCACCAGCAGAGATAACTCTGGGGCCAACGTCCTGACTTTC
CDR3aa: CATSRDNSGANVLTF

v_gene: TRBV7-9
d_gene: TRBD1
abundance: NA
j_gene: TRBJ1-5
CDR3nt: TGTGCCAGCACCCCAGGGGGCAGTCAGCCCCAGCATTTT
CDR3aa: CASTPGGSQPQHF

v_gene: TRBV6-6
d_gene: NA
abundance: NA
j_gene: TRBJ1-1
CDR3nt: TGTGCCAGCAGGCCAGGGGCGGACACTGAAGCTTTCTTT
CDR3aa: CASRPGADTEAFF

v_gene: TRBV29-1
d_gene: TRBD1
abundance: NA
j_gene: TRBJ2-7
CDR3nt: TGCAGCGTAGAGGACAGGGGTTGGCACGAGCAGTACTTC
CDR3aa: CSVEDRGWHEQYF

v_gene: TRBV18
d_gene: NA
abundance: few
j_gene: TRBJ2-7
CDR3nt: TGTGCCAGCTCAGACACCTACGAGCAGTACTTC
CDR3aa: CASSDTYEQYF

v_gene: TRBV2
d_gene: TRBD2
abundance: NA
j_gene: TRBJ2-2
CDR3nt: TGTGCCAGCAGTGACTTAGGGCTAGCGGGGGGGCCGAACACCGGGGAGCTGTTTTTT
CDR3aa: CASSDLGLAGGPNTGELFF

v_gene: TRBV4-3
d_gene: NA
abundance: NA
j_gene: TRBJ1-2
CDR3nt: TGCGCCAGCAGCCGAGTAGGCAGGGAAAGTGTCTACACCTTC
CDR3aa: CASSRVGRESVYTF

v_gene: TRBV7-6
d_gene: NA
abundance: NA
j_gene: TRBJ2-1
CDR3nt: TGTGCCAGCAGCTCCATCTCCTACAATGAGCAGTTCTTC
CDR3aa: CASSSISYNEQFF

v_gene: TRBV19
d_gene: NA
abundance: NA
j_gene: TRBJ1-2
CDR3nt: TGTGCCAGTAGTAGCGGTGGCGGTCACTATGGCTACACCTTC
CDR3aa: CASSSGGGHYGYTF

v_gene: TRBV25-1
d_gene: NA
abundance: NA
j_gene: TRBJ1-1
CDR3nt: TGTGCCAGCAGTGACGCTATGACAGGGAACACTGAAGCTTTCTTT
CDR3aa: CASSDAMTGNTEAFF

v_gene: TRBV7-3
d_gene: TRBD2
abundance: NA
j_gene: TRBJ2-3
CDR3nt: TGTGCCAGCAGCTTAAGCGGGGGGAGGACAGATACGCAGTATTTT
CDR3aa: CASSLSGGRTDTQYF

v_gene: TRBV6-5
d_gene: TRBD2
abundance: NA
j_gene: TRBJ2-5
CDR3nt: TGTGCCAGCAGTGGGGAGGGGAAGGGGACCCAGTACTTC
CDR3aa: CASSGEGKGTQYF

v_gene: TRBV7-3
d_gene: NA
abundance: NA
j_gene: TRBJ2-7
CDR3nt: TGTGCCAGCAGCGTATCGGGGGGCAGGGGAGTAAGCGAGCAGTACTTC
CDR3aa: CASSVSGGRGVSEQYF

v_gene: TRBV7-8
d_gene: TRBD2
abundance: NA
j_gene: TRBJ2-7
CDR3nt: TGTGCCAGCAGCTTAGCGGGACTAGCGGGGGGCCTTACCTACGAGCAGTACTTC
CDR3aa: CASSLAGLAGGLTYEQYF

v_gene: TRBV28
d_gene: NA
abundance: NA
j_gene: TRBJ2-1
CDR3nt: TGTGCCAGCAGTTTATTAGAGGGGCGGGGCCTGATCGCCTACAATGAGCAGTTCTTC
CDR3aa: CASSLLEGRGLIAYNEQFF

v_gene: TRBV7-6
d_gene: TRBD1
abundance: few
j_gene: TRBJ2-7
CDR3nt: TGTGCCAGCAGGGCCGGGACAGGTAACTACGAGCAGTACTTC
CDR3aa: CASRAGTGNYEQYF

v_gene: TRBV4-2
d_gene: TRBD1
abundance: NA
j_gene: TRBJ2-7
CDR3nt: TGTGCCAGCAGCCAAGTTCAGGGGGCCGACGAGCAGTACTTC
CDR3aa: CASSQVQGADEQYF

v_gene: TRBV15
d_gene: NA
abundance: NA
j_gene: TRBJ1-2
CDR3nt: TGTGCCACCAGCAGAGATCAACGGGGGATCTACACCTTC
CDR3aa: CATSRDQRGIYTF

v_gene: TRBV25-1
d_gene: TRBD1
abundance: NA
j_gene: TRBJ1-6
CDR3nt: TGTGCCAGCAGCGGACAGGGATGGAATTCACCCCTCCACTTT
CDR3aa: CASSGQGWNSPLHF

v_gene: TRBV5-1
d_gene: NA
abundance: NA
j_gene: TRBJ2-3
CDR3nt: TGCGCCAGCAGCTTGGGACAGGGACTCACAGATACGCAGTATTTT
CDR3aa: CASSLGQGLTDTQYF

v_gene: TRBV5-1
d_gene: NA
abundance: NA
j_gene: TRBJ2-3
CDR3nt: TGCGCCAGCAGATCCGCAGATACGCAGTATTTT
CDR3aa: CASRSADTQYF

v_gene: TRBV20-1
d_gene: NA
abundance: NA
j_gene: TRBJ2-7
CDR3nt: TGCAGTGCTAGACAGGGTTACGAGCAGTACTTC
CDR3aa: CSARQGYEQYF

v_gene: TRBV27
d_gene: NA
abundance: few
j_gene: TRBJ1-1
CDR3nt: TGTGCCAGCAGTTTGCTCCCAAGGGGAAGAATGAACACTGAAGCTTTCTTT
CDR3aa: CASSLLPRGRMNTEAFF

v_gene: TRBV5-1
d_gene: TRBD1
abundance: NA
j_gene: TRBJ2-1
CDR3nt: TGCGCCAGCAGCTACCGGGACAGGGGAGGGAATGAGCAGTTCTTC
CDR3aa: CASSYRDRGGNEQFF

v_gene: TRBV5-1
d_gene: NA
abundance: NA
j_gene: TRBJ2-5
CDR3nt: TGCGCCAGCAGCTTAAACGGGTGGCAAGAGACCCAGTACTTC
CDR3aa: CASSLNGWQETQYF

v_gene: TRBV18
d_gene: TRBD1
abundance: few
j_gene: TRBJ2-7
CDR3nt: TGTGCCAGCTCAGAGGGACAGTCCTCCTACGAGCAGTACTTC
CDR3aa: CASSEGQSSYEQYF

v_gene: TRBV5-6
d_gene: NA
abundance: NA
j_gene: TRBJ1-2
CDR3nt: TGTGCCAGCAGCTTGGGAGGGCTTGGCTACACCTTC
CDR3aa: CASSLGGLGYTF

v_gene: TRBV7-8
d_gene: TRBD1
abundance: NA
j_gene: TRBJ2-7
CDR3nt: TGTGCCAGCAGCCAGGGACAGGGGTCCGCCTACGAGCAGTACTTC
CDR3aa: CASSQGQGSAYEQYF

v_gene: TRBV5-1
d_gene: NA
abundance: few
j_gene: TRBJ2-5
CDR3nt: TGCGCCAGCAGAACGGGAGCTATCCAAGAGACCCAGTACTTC
CDR3aa: CASRTGAIQETQYF

v_gene: TRBV9
d_gene: NA
abundance: NA
j_gene: TRBJ2-5
CDR3nt: TGTGCCAGCAGCGGGGGCCAGGGAGAGACCCAGTACTTC
CDR3aa: CASSGGQGETQYF

v_gene: TRBV6-1
d_gene: TRBD1
abundance: NA
j_gene: TRBJ1-2
CDR3nt: TGTGCCAGCAGTGACTTCGGACAGGGGTTTGGCTACACCTTC
CDR3aa: CASSDFGQGFGYTF

v_gene: TRBV10-3
d_gene: TRBD1
abundance: NA
j_gene: TRBJ1-2
CDR3nt: TGTGCCTCCAGGACAGGGGAAGCGGGTGGCTACACCTTC
CDR3aa: CASRTGEAGGYTF

v_gene: TRBV9
d_gene: TRBD1
abundance: NA
j_gene: TRBJ2-7
CDR3nt: TGTGCCAGCAGCGTAGGGACAGGGGGGCCCTACGAGCAGTACTTC
CDR3aa: CASSVGTGGPYEQYF

v_gene: TRBV28
d_gene: NA
abundance: NA
j_gene: TRBJ1-1
CDR3nt: TGTGCCAGCAGGCCCCGGGAGACTGAAGCTTTCTTT
CDR3aa: CASRPRETEAFF

v_gene: TRBV19
d_gene: TRBD1
abundance: few
j_gene: TRBJ2-2
CDR3nt: TGTGCCAGTAGTATAACCGGGACAGGGGTTTATTTGGATGGCGGGGAGCTGTTTTTT
CDR3aa: CASSITGTGVYLDGGELFF

v_gene: TRBV14
d_gene: TRBD1
abundance: NA
j_gene: TRBJ2-7
CDR3nt: TGTGCCAGCAGCCCCCGGACAGGGAGCTCCTACGAGCAGTACTTC
CDR3aa: CASSPRTGSSYEQYF

v_gene: TRBV5-1
d_gene: TRBD2
abundance: NA
j_gene: TRBJ2-5
CDR3nt: TGCGCCAGCAGCTTGACTAGCGGGGGAACAGGAGAGACCCAGTACTTC
CDR3aa: CASSLTSGGTGETQYF

v_gene: TRBV27
d_gene: NA
abundance: NA
j_gene: TRBJ2-7
CDR3nt: TGTGCCAGCAGAACTGAGACAGCCTCCTACGAGCAGTACTTC
CDR3aa: CASRTETASYEQYF

v_gene: TRBV5-4
d_gene: TRBD1
abundance: NA
j_gene: TRBJ1-1
CDR3nt: TGTGCCGTAGACCGGGACAGGGGGCAGACTGAAGCTTTCTTT
CDR3aa: CAVDRDRGQTEAFF

v_gene: TRBV5-6
d_gene: NA
abundance: few
j_gene: TRBJ1-2
CDR3nt: TGTGCCAGCAGCCAAACAGGGTACTATGGCTACACCTTC
CDR3aa: CASSQTGYYGYTF

v_gene: TRBV7-2
d_gene: NA
abundance: NA
j_gene: TRBJ1-2
CDR3nt: TGTGCCACCGGACAGAACTATGGCTACACCTTC
CDR3aa: CATGQNYGYTF

v_gene: TRBV7-3
d_gene: TRBD2
abundance: NA
j_gene: TRBJ2-3
CDR3nt: TGTGCCAGCAGCTTAAGCCTAGCGGGGGTGGGAGCAGATACGCAGTATTTT
CDR3aa: CASSLSLAGVGADTQYF

v_gene: TRBV4-2
d_gene: NA
abundance: NA
j_gene: TRBJ2-3
CDR3nt: TGTGCCAGCAGCCAAGAGGGGCGGGATACTAGCACAGATACGCAGTATTTT
CDR3aa: CASSQEGRDTSTDTQYF

v_gene: TRBV6-5
d_gene: NA
abundance: few
j_gene: TRBJ2-1
CDR3nt: TGTGCCAGCAGCAGGGTACACCTTTACAATGAGCAGTTCTTC
CDR3aa: CASSRVHLYNEQFF

v_gene: TRBV7-8
d_gene: NA
abundance: NA
j_gene: TRBJ1-4
CDR3nt: TGTGCCAGCAGCTTTAGTCACGCAGGGGTCGGCGAAAAACTGTTTTTT
CDR3aa: CASSFSHAGVGEKLFF

v_gene: TRBV11-2
d_gene: NA
abundance: NA
j_gene: TRBJ1-6
CDR3nt: TGTGCCAGCAGTATAGATAATTCACCCCTCCACTTT
CDR3aa: CASSIDNSPLHF

v_gene: TRBV7-2
d_gene: NA
abundance: few
j_gene: TRBJ1-2
CDR3nt: TGTGCCAGCAGCTTAGCGGGTGGACAGAACTATGGCTACACCTTC
CDR3aa: CASSLAGGQNYGYTF